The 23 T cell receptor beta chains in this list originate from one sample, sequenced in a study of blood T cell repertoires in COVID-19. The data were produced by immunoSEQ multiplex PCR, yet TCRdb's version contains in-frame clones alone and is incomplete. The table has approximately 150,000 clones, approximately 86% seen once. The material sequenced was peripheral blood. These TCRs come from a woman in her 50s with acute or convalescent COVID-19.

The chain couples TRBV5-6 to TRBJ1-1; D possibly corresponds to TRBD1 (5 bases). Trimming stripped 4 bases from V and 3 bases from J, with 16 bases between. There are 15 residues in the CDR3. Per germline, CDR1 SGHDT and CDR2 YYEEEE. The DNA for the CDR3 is TGTGCCAGCAGCCGGGCACTTTTGGGGCACACTGAAGCTTTCTTT. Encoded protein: CASSRALLGHTEAFF.

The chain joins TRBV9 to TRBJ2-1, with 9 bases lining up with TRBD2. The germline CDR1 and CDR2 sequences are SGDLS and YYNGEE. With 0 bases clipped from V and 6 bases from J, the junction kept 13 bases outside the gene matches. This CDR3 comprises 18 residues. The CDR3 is CASSVVGSGSSRSNEQFF. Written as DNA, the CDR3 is TGTGCCAGCAGCGTAGTGGGTAGCGGGAGTTCTAGGAGCAATGAGCAGTTCTTC.

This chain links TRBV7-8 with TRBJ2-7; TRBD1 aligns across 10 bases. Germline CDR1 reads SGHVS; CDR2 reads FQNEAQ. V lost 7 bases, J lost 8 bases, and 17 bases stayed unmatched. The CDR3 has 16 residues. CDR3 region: CASTQTGGQAHDKQYF. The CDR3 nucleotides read TGTGCCAGCACACAGACAGGGGGCCAGGCTCATGACAAGCAGTACTTC.

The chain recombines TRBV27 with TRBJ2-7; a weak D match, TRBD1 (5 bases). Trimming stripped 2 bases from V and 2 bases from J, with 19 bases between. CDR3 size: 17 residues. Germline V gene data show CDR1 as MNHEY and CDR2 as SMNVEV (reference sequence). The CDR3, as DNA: TGTGCCAGCAGTTTAACCGCCCCCCGGACAAACACCTACGAGCAGTACTTC. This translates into CASSLTAPRTNTYEQYF.

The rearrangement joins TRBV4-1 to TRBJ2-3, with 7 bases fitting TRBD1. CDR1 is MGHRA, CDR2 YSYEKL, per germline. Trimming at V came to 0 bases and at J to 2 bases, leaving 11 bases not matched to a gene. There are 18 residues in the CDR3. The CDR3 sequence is CASSQDRVAGGDTDTQYF. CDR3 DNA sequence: TGCGCCAGCAGCCAAGATCGTGTGGCAGGGGGTGACACAGATACGCAGTATTTT.

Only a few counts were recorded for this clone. CDR3 DNA sequence: TGTGCCAGCAGCCCTTGGACAGGGAACTACGAGCAGTACTTC. As protein: CASSPWTGNYEQYF. The V call is TRBV5-4, the J call TRBJ2-7; the match to TRBD1 covers 8 bases. The CDR3 consists of 14 residues. V was clipped by 4 bases and J by 3 bases; unmatched bases: 6. Germline V lookup: CDR1 SGHNT, CDR2 YYREEE (reference sequence).

For the CDR3, the DNA is TGTGCCAGTAGTATACAGGGGGCGAGATCTGGGGCCAACGTCCTGACTTTC. Its translation: CASSIQGARSGANVLTF. This chain joins TRBV19 and TRBJ2-6, with 8 positions matching TRBD1. The germline V gene encodes CDR1 LNHDA and CDR2 SQIVND (reference sequence). The CDR3 totals 17 residues. V was pared by 2 bases and J by 1 base, with 4 bases of the junction left unmatched.

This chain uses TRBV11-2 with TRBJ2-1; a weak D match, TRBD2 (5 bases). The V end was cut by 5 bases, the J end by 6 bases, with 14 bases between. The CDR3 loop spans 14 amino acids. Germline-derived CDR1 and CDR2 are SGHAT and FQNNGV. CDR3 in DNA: TGTGCCAGCAGCGACACAAACAGCGGCAATGAGCAGTTCTTC. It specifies CASSDTNSGNEQFF.

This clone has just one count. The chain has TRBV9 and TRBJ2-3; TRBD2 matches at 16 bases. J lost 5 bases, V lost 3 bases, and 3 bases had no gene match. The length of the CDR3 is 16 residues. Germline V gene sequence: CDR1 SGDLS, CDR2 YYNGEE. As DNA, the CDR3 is TGTGCCAGCAGCGCGGGACTAGCGGGAGGGGGAGATACGCAGTATTTT. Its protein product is CASSAGLAGGGDTQYF.

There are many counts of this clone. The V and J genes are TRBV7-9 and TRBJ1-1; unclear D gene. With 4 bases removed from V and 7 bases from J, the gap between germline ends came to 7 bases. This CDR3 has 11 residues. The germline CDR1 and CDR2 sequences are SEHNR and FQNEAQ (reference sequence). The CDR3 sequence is CASSSVIEAFF. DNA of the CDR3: TGTGCCAGCAGCTCAGTGATTGAAGCTTTCTTT.

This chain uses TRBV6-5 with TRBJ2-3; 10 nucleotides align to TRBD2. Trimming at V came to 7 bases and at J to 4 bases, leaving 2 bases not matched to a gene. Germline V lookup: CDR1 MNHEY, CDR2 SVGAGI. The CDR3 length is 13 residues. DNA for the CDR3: TGTGCCAGCAAAGCGGGGGGGTCAGATACGCAGTATTTT. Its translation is CASKAGGSDTQYF.

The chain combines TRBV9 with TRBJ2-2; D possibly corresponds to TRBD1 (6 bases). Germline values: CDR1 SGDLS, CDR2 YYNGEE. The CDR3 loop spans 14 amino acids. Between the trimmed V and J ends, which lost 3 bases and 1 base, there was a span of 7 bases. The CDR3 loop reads CASSGGQNTGELFF. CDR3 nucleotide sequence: TGTGCCAGCAGCGGGGGACAGAACACCGGGGAGCTGTTTTTT.

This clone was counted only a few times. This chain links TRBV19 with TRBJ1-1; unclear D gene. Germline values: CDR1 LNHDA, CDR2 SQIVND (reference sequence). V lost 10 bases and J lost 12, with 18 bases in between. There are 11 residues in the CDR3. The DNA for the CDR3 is TGTGCCACCTATCGGGATCTTTGGACTTTCTTT. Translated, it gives CATYRDLWTFF.

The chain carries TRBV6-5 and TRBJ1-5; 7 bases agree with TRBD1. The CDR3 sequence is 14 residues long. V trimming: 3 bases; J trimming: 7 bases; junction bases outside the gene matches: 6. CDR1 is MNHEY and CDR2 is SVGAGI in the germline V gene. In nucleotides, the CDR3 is TGTGCCAGCAGTTATGACAGGGAGGCACAGCCCCAGCATTTT. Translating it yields CASSYDREAQPQHF.

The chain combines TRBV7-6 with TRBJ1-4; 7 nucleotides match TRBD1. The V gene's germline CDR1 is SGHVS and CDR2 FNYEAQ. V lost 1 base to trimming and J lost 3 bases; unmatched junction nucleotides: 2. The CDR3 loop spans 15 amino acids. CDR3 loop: CASSLVGQANEKLFF. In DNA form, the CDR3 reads TGTGCCAGCAGCTTAGTCGGACAGGCTAATGAAAAACTGTTTTTT.

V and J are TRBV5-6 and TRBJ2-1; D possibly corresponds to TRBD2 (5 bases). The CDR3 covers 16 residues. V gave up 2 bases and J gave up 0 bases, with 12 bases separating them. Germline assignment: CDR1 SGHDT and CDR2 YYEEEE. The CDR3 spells CASSFIAPSSYNEQFF. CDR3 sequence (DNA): TGTGCCAGCAGCTTCATAGCGCCGAGCTCCTACAATGAGCAGTTCTTC. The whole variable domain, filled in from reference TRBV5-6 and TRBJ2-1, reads DAGVTQSPTHLIKTRGQQVTLRCSPKSGHDTVSWYQQALGQGPQFIFQYYEEEERQRGNFPDRFSGHQFPNYSSELNVNALLLGDSALYLCASSFIAPSSYNEQFFGPGTRLTVL.

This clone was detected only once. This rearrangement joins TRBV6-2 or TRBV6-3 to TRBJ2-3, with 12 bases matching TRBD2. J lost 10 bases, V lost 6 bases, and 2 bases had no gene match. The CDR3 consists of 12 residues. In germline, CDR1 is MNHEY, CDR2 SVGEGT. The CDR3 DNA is TGTGCCAGCAGCCCTAGCGGGGGGGCGCAGTATTTT. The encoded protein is CASSPSGGAQYF.

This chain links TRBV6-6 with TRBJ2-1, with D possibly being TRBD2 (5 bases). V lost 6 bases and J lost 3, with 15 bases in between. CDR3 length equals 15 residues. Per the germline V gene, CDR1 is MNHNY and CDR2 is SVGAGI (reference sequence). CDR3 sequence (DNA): TGTGCCAGCAGCGCCGGACTGACCCTCTACAATGAGCAGTTCTTC. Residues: CASSAGLTLYNEQFF.

The CDR3 DNA reads TGCAGTGCTAGTCCGGACAGGGGGCTAAACGAGCAGTACTTC. Encoded protein: CSASPDRGLNEQYF. The chain joins TRBV20-1 to TRBJ2-7; 11 bases are a match to TRBD1. This CDR3 region has 14 residues. Germline CDR1 DFQATT, CDR2 SNEGSKA (reference sequence). The V and J ends lost 3 bases and 5 bases, in that order; junction bases with no gene match: 6.

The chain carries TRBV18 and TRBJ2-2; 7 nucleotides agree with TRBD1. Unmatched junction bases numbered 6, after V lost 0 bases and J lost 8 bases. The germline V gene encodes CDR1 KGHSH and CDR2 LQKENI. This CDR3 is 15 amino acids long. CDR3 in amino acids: CASSPPGTARGELFF. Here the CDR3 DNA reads TGTGCCAGCTCACCACCCGGGACAGCAAGAGGGGAGCTGTTTTTT.

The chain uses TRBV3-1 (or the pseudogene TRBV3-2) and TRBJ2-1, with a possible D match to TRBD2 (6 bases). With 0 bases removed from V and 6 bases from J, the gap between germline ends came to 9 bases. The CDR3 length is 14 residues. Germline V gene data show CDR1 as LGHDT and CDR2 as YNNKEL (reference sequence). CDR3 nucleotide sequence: TGTGCCAGCAGCCAAGATATAGCGGCCAATGAGCAGTTCTTC. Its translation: CASSQDIAANEQFF.

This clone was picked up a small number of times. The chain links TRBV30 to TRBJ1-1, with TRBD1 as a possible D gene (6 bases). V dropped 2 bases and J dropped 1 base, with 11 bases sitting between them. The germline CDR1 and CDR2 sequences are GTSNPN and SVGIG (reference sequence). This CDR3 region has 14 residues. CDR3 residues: CAWSPNRANTEAFF. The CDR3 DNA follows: TGTGCCTGGAGTCCCAACAGGGCGAACACTGAAGCTTTCTTT.

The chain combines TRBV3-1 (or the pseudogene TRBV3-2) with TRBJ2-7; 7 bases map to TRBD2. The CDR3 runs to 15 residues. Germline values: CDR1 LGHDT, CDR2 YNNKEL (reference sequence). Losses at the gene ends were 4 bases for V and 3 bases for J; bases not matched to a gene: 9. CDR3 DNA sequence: TGTGCCAGCAGCCCACCCCGTAGCGGGTACTACGAGCAGTACTTC. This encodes CASSPPRSGYYEQYF.